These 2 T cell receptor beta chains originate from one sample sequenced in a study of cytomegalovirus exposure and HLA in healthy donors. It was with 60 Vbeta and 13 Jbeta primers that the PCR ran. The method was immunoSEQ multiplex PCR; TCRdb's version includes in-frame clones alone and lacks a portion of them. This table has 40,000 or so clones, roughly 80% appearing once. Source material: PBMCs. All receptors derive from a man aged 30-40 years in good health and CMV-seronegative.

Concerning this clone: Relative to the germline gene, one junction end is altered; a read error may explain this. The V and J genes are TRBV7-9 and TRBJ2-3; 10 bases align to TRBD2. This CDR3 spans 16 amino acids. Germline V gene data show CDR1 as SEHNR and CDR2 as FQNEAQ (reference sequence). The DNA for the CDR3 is TGTTCCAGCAGCTTTTTTACTAGCGGGATTCGTGATACGCAGTATTTT. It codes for CSSSFFTSGIRDTQYF. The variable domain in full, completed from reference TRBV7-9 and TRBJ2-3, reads DTGVSQNPRHKITKRGQNVTFRCDPISEHNRLYWYRQTLGQGPEFLTYFQNEAQLEKSRLLSDRFSAERPKGSFSTLEIQRTEQGDSAMYLCSSSFFTSGIRDTQYFGPGTRLTVL.

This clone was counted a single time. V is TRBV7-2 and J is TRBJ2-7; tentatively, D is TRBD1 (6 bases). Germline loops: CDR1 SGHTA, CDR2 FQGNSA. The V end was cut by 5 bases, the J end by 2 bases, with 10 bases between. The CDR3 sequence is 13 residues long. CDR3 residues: CASSPQGAYEQYF. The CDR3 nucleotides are TGTGCCAGCAGCCCACAGGGAGCCTACGAGCAGTACTTC.